This T cell receptor beta chain comes out of a study of control samples from healthy donors and cancer patients. Here immunoSEQ multiplex PCR was the method, and the copy in TCRdb shows in-frame clones only, minus some. The table shows 90,000 to 100,000 clones, with roughly 86% occurring only once. The sequenced sample was blood. This TCR came from a man aged 55 to 69 in good health.

For the CDR3, the DNA is TGTGCCATCGTAGCGGGCAACTACGAGCAGTACTTC. This gives the protein CAIVAGNYEQYF. The chain links TRBV10-3 to TRBJ2-7; 7 nucleotides match TRBD2. The V and J ends lost 8 bases and 3 bases, in that order; junction bases with no gene match: 4. CDR1 and CDR2 from the germline V gene are ENHRY and SYGVKD. This CDR3 is 12 amino acids long.